Presented here are 28 T cell receptor beta chains from one specimen sequenced in a study of diagnostic markers for celiac disease. TCRdb re-called the reads and shows each CDR3 protein once, DNA omitted. This sample contains about 840 distinct CDR3 sequences. The sequenced sample consisted of either unsorted cells or a sorted T cell fraction (not recorded which). Receptors originate from a human donor. This table probably holds off-target reads from a library built for another chain.

Measured by frequency, this clonotype is medium-sized. This rearrangement joins TRBV11-2 to TRBJ2-1. Germline lookup yields CDR1 SGHAT and CDR2 FQNNGV. This CDR3 is built from 13 residues. The CDR3 here is CASSLARYNEQFF.

The genes are TRBV20-1 and TRBJ2-3; TCRdb's D call, TRBD1, is unchecked because there is no DNA. This CDR3 has 12 amino acids. Germline V lookup: CDR1 DFQATT, CDR2 SNEGSKA (reference sequence). The CDR3 here is CSTSETADTQYF.

Frequency places this clonotype as large (0.1 to 1%). This chain joins TRBV7-9 and TRBJ2-1; TCRdb names TRBD1, which stays unverified in the absence of DNA. Germline values: CDR1 SEHNR, CDR2 FQNEAQ (reference sequence). This CDR3 contains 15 residues. This chain's CDR3 is CASSLIPGANNEQFF. The entire variable domain, with the rest obtained from reference TRBV7-9 and TRBJ2-1, is as follows: DTGVSQNPRHKITKRGQNVTFRCDPISEHNRLYWYRQTLGQGPEFLTYFQNEAQLEKSRLLSDRFSAERPKGSFSTLEIQRTEQGDSAMYLCASSLIPGANNEQFFGPGTRLTVL.

The chain joins TRBV7-9 to TRBJ1-2. CDR1 is SEHNR and CDR2 is FQNEAQ in the germline V gene (reference sequence). CDR3 length equals 13 residues. CDR3 sequence reads: CASSLGALYGYTF.

The J gene is TRBJ2-5, the V gene TRBV11-2; TCRdb names TRBD1, which stays unverified in the absence of DNA. The CDR3 loop spans 13 amino acids. From germline, CDR1 is SGHAT and CDR2 FQNNGV. This chain's CDR3 is CASSLGGQETQYF.

The chain recombines TRBV5-1 with TRBJ2-1; TCRdb proposes TRBD2, but this gene call is untestable without DNA. Germline V lookup: CDR1 SGHRS, CDR2 YFSETQ. The CDR3 runs 17 residues. The CDR3: CASSSASGRMSYNEQFF.

This clonotype is labeled medium-sized based on frequency. The rearrangement joins TRBV4-2 to TRBJ2-3; TCRdb selects TRBD2, and the lack of DNA leaves this call unchecked. Germline CDR1 reads LGHNA; CDR2 reads YNFKEQ. This CDR3 region has 17 residues. The CDR3 sequence is CASSQSSSGRGTDTQYF.

This chain links TRBV5-1 with TRBJ1-2; TCRdb proposes TRBD1, but this gene call is untestable without DNA. This CDR3 comprises 14 residues. Germline-derived CDR1 and CDR2 are SGHRS and YFSETQ. The CDR3 sequence: CASSLNAGNYGYTF.

This clonotype is classed as large by frequency. The chain employs TRBV20-1 and TRBJ2-3; TCRdb indicates TRBD2, and absent DNA this call remains unverified. The CDR3 is 15 amino acids. From germline, CDR1 is DFQATT and CDR2 SNEGSKA (reference sequence). CDR3 residues: CSACRTSGIGDTQYF.

This clonotype is called medium-sized based on its frequency. This chain's CDR3 is CASSQNTYGTSVEQYF. The chain employs TRBV3-1 and TRBJ2-7; TCRdb's D call of TRBD2 is untestable without DNA. Looked up from germline, CDR1 is LGHDT and CDR2 is YNNKEL (reference sequence). This CDR3 is 16 amino acids long.

Measured by frequency, this clonotype is medium-sized. The chain uses TRBV2 and TRBJ2-7; checking the TCRdb D call of TRBD1 is not possible without DNA. Germline-derived CDR1 and CDR2 are SNHLY and FYNNEI. The CDR3 runs 11 residues. The CDR3 loop reads CASTQGYEQYF.

V and J are TRBV20-1 and TRBJ2-3; TCRdb gives TRBD2 as the D gene, but with no DNA this cannot be confirmed. Germline V gives CDR1 DFQATT, CDR2 SNEGSKA (reference sequence). The CDR3 spans 16 residues. The CDR3: CSAKRTSGGSRDTQYF.

This clonotype counts as medium-sized by frequency. V and J are TRBV20-1 and TRBJ1-2; TCRdb indicates TRBD1, and absent DNA this call remains unverified. The CDR3 length is 13 residues. Germline V gene lookup returns CDR1 DFQATT and CDR2 SNEGSKA (reference sequence). The CDR3 loop reads CSARHGQPDGYTF.

This clonotype counts as medium-sized (0.01 to 0.1%) by frequency. The rearrangement joins TRBV7-9 to TRBJ1-2; the TCRdb D gene call, TRBD1, has no DNA to confirm it. Germline V lookup: CDR1 SEHNR, CDR2 FQNEAQ (reference sequence). The CDR3 totals 15 residues. CDR3 sequence reads: CASSSDRRANYGYTF.

Judged by frequency, this clonotype is large. The rearrangement uses TRBV11-2 and TRBJ1-1; with no DNA, the TCRdb D assignment of TRBD1 cannot be verified. This CDR3 has 15 amino acids. The germline V gene has CDR1 SGHAT and CDR2 FQNNGV. The CDR3 loop reads CASSPGTGEGTEAFF.

This clonotype ranks as medium-sized in terms of frequency. This chain joins TRBV5-1 and TRBJ1-5; TCRdb gives TRBD1 as the D gene, but with no DNA this cannot be confirmed. This CDR3 is built from 16 residues. The germline V gene has CDR1 SGHRS and CDR2 YFSETQ. The CDR3 region is CASSLEGQAYNQPQHF.

This clonotype is medium-sized by frequency. The chain employs TRBV6-6 and TRBJ1-1; with no DNA, the TCRdb D assignment of TRBD1 cannot be verified. The CDR3 sequence is 15 residues long. Germline-derived CDR1 and CDR2 are MNHNY and SVGAGI (reference sequence). CDR3 amino acids: CASSYSGRGDTEAFF.

This chain links TRBV6-5 with TRBJ2-3; the D call of TRBD2 rests on TCRdb alone, since no DNA is present to check it. The CDR3 runs to 16 residues. Germline V gene sequence: CDR1 MNHEY, CDR2 SVGAGI. CDR3 protein: CASSYSGAGGSDTQYF.

In terms of frequency, this clonotype is medium-sized (0.01 to 0.1%). This chain uses TRBV6-1 with TRBJ2-3; the D gene TCRdb calls, TRBD1, cannot be checked with no DNA. CDR1 and CDR2 from the germline V gene are MNHNS and SASEGT. There are 14 residues in the CDR3. The CDR3 is CASSERGGTDTQYF.

By frequency, this clonotype is medium-sized (0.01 to 0.1%). V and J are TRBV19 and TRBJ1-5; TCRdb picks TRBD1, but there is no DNA to check that call. The CDR3 has 14 residues. Germline assignment: CDR1 LNHDA and CDR2 SQIVND (reference sequence). This chain's CDR3 is CASSIGGKNQPQHF.

This clonotype is identified as large (0.1 to 1%) from frequency. V is TRBV10-3 and J is TRBJ1-5; TCRdb names TRBD1, which stays unverified in the absence of DNA. CDR1 is ENHRY, CDR2 SYGVKD, per germline. This CDR3 is built from 16 residues. The CDR3 sequence is CAISESKGTGSQPQHF.

This clonotype is deemed large by its frequency. The V call is TRBV28, the J call TRBJ2-7; lacking DNA, the TRBD2 call made by TCRdb goes unchecked. Germline-derived CDR1 and CDR2 are MDHEN and SYDVKM. The CDR3 covers 13 residues. The CDR3 loop is CASRIAGIYEQYF.

The V and J genes are TRBV20-1 and TRBJ1-2; the D call of TRBD1 rests on TCRdb alone, since no DNA is present to check it. The length of the CDR3 is 16 residues. Germline lookup yields CDR1 DFQATT and CDR2 SNEGSKA (reference sequence). The CDR3 protein is CSASRGPGQKMDGYTF.

This clonotype shows up as medium-sized (0.01 to 0.1%) by frequency. J is TRBJ2-7 and V is TRBV20-1; TCRdb returns TRBD1, unconfirmable since there is no DNA. From germline, CDR1 is DFQATT and CDR2 SNEGSKA (reference sequence). The CDR3 has 15 amino acids. The CDR3 spells CSANSMDSLTYEQYF.

Judged by frequency, this clonotype is medium-sized. The chain links TRBV7-9 to TRBJ2-1; TCRdb's D call, TRBD2, is unchecked because there is no DNA. Germline lookup yields CDR1 SEHNR and CDR2 FQNEAQ (reference sequence). CDR3 size: 15 residues. The CDR3 sequence is CASSALAGPYDEQFF.

By frequency, this clonotype registers medium-sized. The V and J genes are TRBV28 and TRBJ1-3. This CDR3 has 13 amino acids. The V gene's germline CDR1 is MDHEN and CDR2 SYDVKM. This CDR3 reads CASTGSSGNTIYF.

This clonotype counts as large by frequency. The CDR3 protein is CASSFNRGPHYEQYF. The V call is TRBV28, the J call TRBJ2-7; TCRdb calls TRBD1, which cannot be checked without DNA. There are 15 residues in the CDR3. Germline lookup yields CDR1 MDHEN and CDR2 SYDVKM.

Measured by frequency, this clonotype is large. The chain links TRBV12-3 or TRBV12-4 to TRBJ2-1; TCRdb proposes TRBD1, but this gene call is untestable without DNA. The length of the CDR3 is 14 residues. The CDR3 reads CASSFGQAYNEQFF.